The 22 T cell receptor beta chains given below trace back to one sample, sequenced in a study of tumor-infiltrating lymphocytes in localized non-small cell lung cancer. This table comes from immunoSEQ multiplex PCR, and its TCRdb copy is limited to in-frame clones, with some not included. The sample has roughly 9,900 clones, about 60% seen once. The sample comprised lung tumor tissue. These receptors were taken from a human donor with non-small cell lung cancer.

The chain employs TRBV6-1 and TRBJ1-3; D is undetermined. Germline V lookup: CDR1 MNHNS, CDR2 SASEGT. V dropped 1 base and J dropped 4 bases, with 5 bases sitting between them. The length of the CDR3 is 13 residues. DNA for the CDR3: TGTGCCAGCAGTGAAGAGGCCGGAAACACCATATATTTT. Its translation is CASSEEAGNTIYF.

The gene calls are TRBV25-1 and TRBJ2-3, with TRBD2 matching over 9 bases. The germline CDR1 and CDR2 sequences are MGHDK and SYGVNS. This CDR3 has 16 amino acids. Trimming cost V 3 bases and J 3 bases; bases outside gene matches: 7. This CDR3 reads CASSDMTSGLTDTQYF. The CDR3 DNA follows: TGTGCCAGCAGTGATATGACTAGCGGCCTAACAGATACGCAGTATTTT.

The rearrangement uses TRBV2 and TRBJ2-7; D remains ambiguous. V was shortened by 3 bases and J by 3 bases, with 9 bases between the two germline ends. This CDR3 has 13 residues. Per the germline V gene, CDR1 is SNHLY and CDR2 is FYNNEI. The CDR3 coding sequence is TGTGCCAGCAGTGACGGACGTGACTACGAGCAGTACTTC. It encodes CASSDGRDYEQYF.

This chain uses TRBV10-1 with TRBJ2-5; D call uncertain. CDR3 size: 14 residues. V was pared by 0 bases and J by 2 bases, with 7 bases between. Germline-derived CDR1 and CDR2 are WNHNN and SYGVQD (reference sequence). The CDR3 DNA is TGCGCCAGCAGTGAGTCGCACGGACAAGAGACCCAGTACTTC. It codes for CASSESHGQETQYF.

This clone has only a few counts. The V call is TRBV5-5, the J call TRBJ1-4; D possibly corresponds to TRBD1 (6 bases). The germline V gene encodes CDR1 SGHKS and CDR2 YYEKEE (reference sequence). The germline V and J ends were trimmed by 0 bases and 3 bases, with 9 bases remaining between them. This CDR3 contains 15 residues. CDR3 coding DNA: TGTGCCAGCAGCTTGGTGGGGGCCCCTAATGAAAAACTGTTTTTT. This gives the protein CASSLVGAPNEKLFF.

This clone was observed a handful of times. The J gene is TRBJ2-7, the V gene TRBV7-9; tentative D call: TRBD1 (5 bases). Per the germline V gene, CDR1 is SEHNR and CDR2 is FQNEAQ (reference sequence). V was pared by 0 bases and J by 2 bases, with 8 bases between. This CDR3 is built from 14 residues. The CDR3 here is CASSLARVPYEQYF. CDR3 in DNA: TGTGCCAGCAGCTTAGCCAGGGTACCCTACGAGCAGTACTTC.

A few counts support this clone. The V gene is TRBV5-4, the J gene TRBJ2-7; TRBD1 or TRBD2 may be the D gene (5 bases each). V was pared by 8 bases and J by 3 bases, with 18 bases between. CDR3 length: 14 amino acids. In germline, CDR1 is SGHNT, CDR2 YYREEE (reference sequence). CDR3 region: CASHRGGIGYEQYF. The CDR3 coding sequence is TGTGCCAGTCACCGTGGGGGTATAGGCTACGAGCAGTACTTC. The variable domain in full, completed from reference TRBV5-4 and TRBJ2-7, reads ETGVTQSPTHLIKTRGQQVTLRCSSQSGHNTVSWYQQALGQGPQFIFQYYREEENGRGNFPPRFSGLQFPNYSSELNVNALELDDSALYLCASHRGGIGYEQYFGPGTRLTVT.

This clone was seen once. This chain joins TRBV2 and TRBJ2-5; 10 nucleotides line up with TRBD2. This CDR3 contains 14 residues. Trimming took 8 bases from V and 4 from J; bases not matched to a gene: 7. Germline loops: CDR1 SNHLY, CDR2 FYNNEI. The CDR3 nucleotides read TGTGCCAGCGTCGAGCGGGGGGGCGGAGAGACCCAGTACTTC. Translation: CASVERGGGETQYF.

The V and J genes are TRBV14 and TRBJ1-6; no firm D call. Trimming stripped 0 bases from V and 10 bases from J, with 10 bases between. Germline CDR1 is SGHDN and CDR2 is FVKESK. The CDR3 is made up of 14 amino acids. The CDR3 nucleotides are TGTGCCAGCAGCCAAGATTGGGGTTACTCACCCCTCCACTTT. Residues: CASSQDWGYSPLHF.

V and J are TRBV28 and TRBJ1-2; 7 bases are a match to TRBD1. CDR3 size: 14 residues. With 3 bases clipped from V and 9 bases from J, the junction kept 10 bases outside the gene matches. Germline V CDR1 and CDR2: MDHEN, SYDVKM. CDR3 sequence reads: CASSFSDRATSYTF. The CDR3 DNA reads TGTGCCAGCAGTTTCTCCGACAGGGCGACGAGCTACACCTTC.

The chain has TRBV29-1 and TRBJ1-5, with 7 bases matching TRBD1. CDR3 length: 13 amino acids. Trimming at V came to 4 bases and at J to 3 bases, leaving 3 bases not matched to a gene. CDR1 SQVTM and CDR2 ANQGSEA come from the germline V gene. CDR3 in DNA: TGCAGCGTTGGAAGGGGGCCCAATCAGCCCCAGCATTTT. Its translation is CSVGRGPNQPQHF.

This chain links TRBV18 with TRBJ1-5, with 8 bases fitting TRBD1. The CDR3 is 15 residues long. Germline values: CDR1 KGHSH, CDR2 LQKENI. The trim removed 6 bases at V and 4 bases at J, leaving 8 bases unmatched. CDR3 sequence: CASSLDRGPNQPQHF. DNA for the CDR3: TGTGCCAGCTCGCTCGACAGGGGTCCAAATCAGCCCCAGCATTTT.

The CDR3 sequence: CASSLDRGRSYEQYF. The CDR3 nucleotides read TGTGCCAGCTCACTCGACAGGGGAAGAAGCTACGAGCAGTACTTC. V and J are TRBV18 and TRBJ2-7, with 8 positions matching TRBD1. Germline loops: CDR1 KGHSH, CDR2 LQKENI. CDR3 size: 15 residues. J was trimmed by 3 bases and V by 4 bases; bases with no gene match: 8.

The gene calls are TRBV5-4 and TRBJ2-1, with a possible D match to TRBD1 (6 bases). Per the germline V gene, CDR1 is SGHNT and CDR2 is YYREEE (reference sequence). Trimming removed 1 base at V and 10 bases at J, with 18 bases between. CDR3 length: 15 residues. CDR3 region: CASSLIQGALDEQFF. In DNA, the CDR3 is TGTGCCAGCAGCTTGATACAGGGAGCCCTTGACGAGCAGTTCTTC.

This CDR3 is CASRPYTYTNTGELFF. In nucleotides, the CDR3 is TGTGCCAGCAGACCCTACACTTACACAAACACCGGGGAGCTGTTTTTT. The J gene is TRBJ2-2, the V gene TRBV6-6; D gene ambiguous. The length of the CDR3 is 16 residues. V dropped 6 bases and J dropped 2 bases, with 16 bases sitting between them. Germline V lookup: CDR1 MNHNY, CDR2 SVGAGI (reference sequence).

This clone was seen a single time. The rearrangement joins TRBV11-3 to TRBJ2-7; 8 bases line up with TRBD1. This CDR3 has 15 residues. With 1 base clipped from V and 0 bases from J, the junction kept 2 bases outside the gene matches. Per the germline V gene, CDR1 is SGHNT and CDR2 is YENEEA. The CDR3 nucleotides are TGTGCCAGCAGCTTAGGAACAGGGGGCTCCTACGAGCAGTACTTC. This encodes CASSLGTGGSYEQYF.

This clone was seen a few times. V and J are TRBV10-3 and TRBJ2-3, with 10 bases fitting TRBD2. The germline V gene encodes CDR1 ENHRY and CDR2 SYGVKD. The CDR3 length is 15 residues. The junction had 5 bases not matched to a gene; V was cut back by 4 bases and J by 4 bases. The CDR3 nucleotides are TGTGCCATCAGTGTAGGGGGACTAGCGTCAGATACGCAGTATTTT. Encoded protein: CAISVGGLASDTQYF.

The chain is built from TRBV29-1 and TRBJ2-1; TRBD2 matches 13 bases. With 6 bases clipped from V and 1 base from J, the junction kept 3 bases outside the gene matches. The CDR3 extends over 15 amino acids. Germline V lookup: CDR1 SQVTM, CDR2 ANQGSEA. In DNA, the CDR3 is TGCAGCGTCGGGGGACTAGCGGGATCCTACAATGAGCAGTTCTTC. This sequence encodes CSVGGLAGSYNEQFF.

This clone has a single count. The chain recombines TRBV7-8 with TRBJ1-3, with D maybe TRBD1 (6 bases). The CDR3 extends over 14 amino acids. Trimming took off 5 bases at V and 4 bases at J, with 12 bases between the two ends. Germline assignment: CDR1 SGHVS and CDR2 FQNEAQ. The CDR3 loop is CASSLGGEGNTIYF. CDR3 nucleotides: TGTGCCAGCAGCCTAGGGGGAGAGGGAAACACCATATATTTT.

This chain connects TRBV11-2 to TRBJ2-1; tentatively, D is TRBD1 or TRBD2 (5 bases each). V shed 5 bases and J shed 0 bases, with 17 bases lying between them. Germline assignment: CDR1 SGHAT and CDR2 FQNNGV. CDR3 length: 17 amino acids. CDR3 DNA: TGTGCCAGCAGCCCGTATGGGGGTCCCGGCTCCTACAATGAGCAGTTCTTC. Encoded protein: CASSPYGGPGSYNEQFF.

The V call is TRBV19, the J call TRBJ1-1; D not resolved. Germline CDR1 and CDR2: LNHDA and SQIVND (reference sequence). The CDR3 runs to 14 residues. V was cut by 5 bases and J by 2 bases, with 12 bases left in between. The DNA of the CDR3 is TGTGCCAGTAGTCGGAGGCAGAGTAACACTGAAGCTTTCTTT. Protein product: CASSRRQSNTEAFF.

The CDR3 loop reads CSARGEKLFF. As DNA, the CDR3 is TGCAGTGCTAGGGGGGAAAAACTGTTTTTT. J is TRBJ1-4 and V is TRBV20-1; D is unclear. Germline assignment: CDR1 DFQATT and CDR2 SNEGSKA (reference sequence). V dropped 3 bases and J dropped 8 bases, with 4 bases sitting between them. This CDR3 region has 10 residues.